The 8 T cell receptor beta chains listed next were all sequenced from one sample in a study of identifying expanded T cells in peripheral blood. Sequencing was performed with immunoSEQ multiplex PCR; in TCRdb, only in-frame clones are kept and a portion is missing. The sample carries 50,000 to 75,000 clones, around 83% recorded once. What was sequenced was blood. These receptors came from a person between 18 and 75 years old in good health.

The chain has TRBV5-1 and TRBJ2-5; 7 nucleotides agree with TRBD2. V shed 1 base, J shed 11 bases, and the junction held 8 bases outside the gene matches. The CDR3 extends over 13 amino acids. Germline values: CDR1 SGHRS, CDR2 YFSETQ. CDR3 sequence reads: CASSLRLAGAQYF. CDR3 DNA: TGCGCCAGCAGCTTGCGATTAGCGGGTGCTCAGTACTTC.

V gene TRBV5-4 combines with J gene TRBJ1-1; D not certain. CDR3 length: 11 amino acids. Trimming removed 7 bases at V and 1 base at J, with 5 bases between. The germline V gene has CDR1 SGHNT and CDR2 YYREEE (reference sequence). Here the CDR3 reads CASVGNTEAFF. CDR3 coding DNA: TGTGCCAGCGTAGGGAACACTGAAGCTTTCTTT.

The V call is TRBV11-2, the J call TRBJ1-5; possibly TRBD1 for D (5 bases). The V end lost 6 bases, the J end lost 9 bases, and 18 bases lay between the germline ends. CDR1 SGHAT and CDR2 FQNNGV come from the germline V gene. The CDR3 has 14 amino acids. The CDR3 DNA reads TGTGCCAGCAGTCCGGGGGGGGTTCAGCGGCCCCAGCATTTT. Protein product: CASSPGGVQRPQHF.

This chain links TRBV5-4 with TRBJ1-3, with no clear D. V was clipped by 1 base and J by 6 bases, with 14 bases between them. The V gene's germline CDR1 is SGHNT and CDR2 YYREEE (reference sequence). The CDR3 runs 15 residues. The CDR3 here is CASSLRHQNVNTIYF. CDR3 bases: TGTGCCAGCAGCTTGCGACATCAGAACGTAAACACCATATATTTT.

The chain uses TRBV5-5 and TRBJ2-7, with 8 bases aligning to TRBD2. The CDR3 runs to 15 residues. Looked up from germline, CDR1 is SGHKS and CDR2 is YYEKEE (reference sequence). J gave up 0 bases and V 4 bases, and 6 bases lay outside the gene matches. The CDR3 sequence: CASSSSGTSSYEQYF. The CDR3 nucleotides read TGTGCCAGCAGCAGTAGCGGGACAAGCTCCTACGAGCAGTACTTC.

This clone has just a few counts. V and J are TRBV10-3 and TRBJ2-3; 9 positions match TRBD2. V dropped 8 bases and J dropped 2; count of bases not matched to a gene: 8. The CDR3 is 15 residues long. Germline assignment: CDR1 ENHRY and CDR2 SYGVKD. In nucleotides, the CDR3 is TGTGCCATCGGGAAGAGCGGGGGGCACACAGATACGCAGTATTTT. Its translation is CAIGKSGGHTDTQYF.

V is TRBV19 and J is TRBJ1-2, with D possibly TRBD1 on 5 matching bases. Trimming left V 4 bases short and J 7 bases short, with 13 bases between. CDR1 is LNHDA, CDR2 SQIVND, per germline (reference sequence). This CDR3 is 13 amino acids long. DNA for the CDR3: TGTGCCAGTAGTACGGGCAGGGAAAGTGGCTACACCTTC. It is translated as CASSTGRESGYTF.

V is TRBV19 and J is TRBJ1-5; D is uncertain. This CDR3 has 13 amino acids. Germline V gene data show CDR1 as LNHDA and CDR2 as SQIVND (reference sequence). Between the trimmed V and J ends, which lost 3 bases and 4 bases, there was a span of 7 bases. The CDR3 DNA is TGTGCCAGTAGTATTCCGGGGAATCAGCCCCAGCATTTT. Translation: CASSIPGNQPQHF.